Below are 32 T cell receptor beta chains sequenced from a single sample in a study of Graves' ophthalmopathy and Graves' hyperthyroidism. RNA transcripts yielded amplified TCR beta CDR3 regions. HTBI primers primed a first-round RT-PCR, and a second-round multiplex PCR followed. One entry per CDR3 protein results from TCRdb running MiXCR on the multiplex PCR reads. The sample lists approximately 210,000 distinct CDR3 sequences, approximately 29% occurring once. The sequencing input was peripheral blood. The receptors stem from a man aged 50-59 years with Graves' ophthalmopathy.

There are many counts of this clonotype. In nucleotides, the CDR3 is TGTGCCACCAGTGATCAACCGGGGGGTGAAGCTTTCTTT. Translating it yields CATSDQPGGEAFF. V and J are TRBV24-1 and TRBJ1-1; a possible D gene is TRBD1 (5 bases). Trimming took 3 bases from V and 7 from J, leaving 11 bases between them. The CDR3 spans 13 residues. The germline V gene encodes CDR1 KGHDR and CDR2 SFDVKD.

The chain employs TRBV28 and TRBJ2-5; TRBD1 aligns across 12 bases. The CDR3 consists of 20 residues. The germline gives CDR1 MDHEN, CDR2 SYDVKM. Trimming cost V 2 bases and J 5 bases; bases outside gene matches: 18. The CDR3 here is CASSLGLGQGAQKLMETQYF. The CDR3 DNA follows: TGTGCCAGCAGTTTAGGTCTGGGACAGGGGGCGCAAAAGTTGATGGAGACCCAGTACTTC.

This clonotype was detected many times. J is TRBJ2-7 and V is TRBV20-1, with 11 bases lining up with TRBD1. With 0 bases clipped from V and 2 bases from J, the junction kept 6 bases outside the gene matches. The CDR3 is 16 amino acids. From germline, CDR1 is DFQATT and CDR2 SNEGSKA (reference sequence). As DNA, the CDR3 is TGCAGTGCTAGAGATCTGGGACAGGGGGAAACCTACGAGCAGTACTTC. Protein product: CSARDLGQGETYEQYF.

This clonotype showed up many times. The J gene is TRBJ1-6, the V gene TRBV28; D remains unclear. Germline CDR1 MDHEN, CDR2 SYDVKM. The CDR3 sequence is 16 residues long. Trimming took 7 bases from V and 5 from J, leaving 18 bases between them. The CDR3 loop is CASTFLEGPNNSPLHF. CDR3 DNA sequence: TGTGCCAGCACGTTCCTAGAGGGTCCAAATAATTCACCCCTCCACTTT.

This clonotype showed up many times. The chain's CDR3 is CASNRGGLPGGQKNIQYF. CDR3 sequence (DNA): TGTGCCAGCAATCGCGGGGGACTACCCGGGGGACAGAAAAACATTCAGTACTTC. V is TRBV6-4 and J is TRBJ2-4; D possibly uses TRBD1 or TRBD2 (7 bases each). Trimming took off 7 bases at V and 4 bases at J, with 26 bases between the two ends. The CDR3 consists of 18 residues. Germline CDR1 reads MRHNA; CDR2 reads SNTAGT.

This clonotype was counted at least ten times. The chain couples TRBV12-3 or TRBV12-4 to TRBJ2-5; D is unresolved. This CDR3 comprises 11 residues. Trimming cost V 8 bases and J 5 bases, with 9 bases left between them. CDR3 nucleotides: TGTGCCAGCCGTCTGGGTGAGACCCAGTACTTC. This sequence encodes CASRLGETQYF.

This clonotype has a count of ten or more. The genes are TRBV20-1 and TRBJ1-2; tentative D call: TRBD1 (6 bases). V gave up 5 bases and J gave up 2 bases, with 15 bases separating them. The germline V gene has CDR1 DFQATT and CDR2 SNEGSKA (reference sequence). The CDR3 loop spans 14 amino acids. The CDR3 is CSAGLQGGNYGYTF. As DNA, the CDR3 is TGCAGTGCTGGACTACAGGGAGGGAACTATGGCTACACCTTC.

This clonotype showed up many times. The chain joins TRBV28 to TRBJ1-2; 8 positions match TRBD1. Losses at the gene ends were 6 bases for V and 8 bases for J; bases not matched to a gene: 8. The germline V gene has CDR1 MDHEN and CDR2 SYDVKM. This CDR3 spans 13 amino acids. The DNA for the CDR3 is TGTGCCAGCAGCCTGCAGGGGGCGGAGGGCTACACCTTC. It codes for CASSLQGAEGYTF.

This clonotype has ten or more counts. The CDR3 spells CASARTSGANRGQYF. CDR3 bases: TGTGCCAGCGCAAGGACTAGCGGGGCAAACAGGGGGCAGTACTTC. V usage is TRBV6-1 and J usage is TRBJ2-7; 12 positions match TRBD2. This CDR3 comprises 15 residues. Germline CDR1 MNHNS, CDR2 SASEGT. V trimming: 8 bases; J trimming: 9 bases; junction bases outside the gene matches: 14.

This clonotype was detected many times. V usage is TRBV28 and J usage is TRBJ2-4; 9 bases are shared with TRBD2. This CDR3 comprises 17 residues. Germline assignment: CDR1 MDHEN and CDR2 SYDVKM. The trim removed 5 bases at V and 0 bases at J, leaving 8 bases unmatched. The CDR3 bases are TGTGCCAGCAGTCCGACTGGACTAGCGATAGCCAAAAACATTCAGTACTTC. This encodes CASSPTGLAIAKNIQYF.

This clonotype was observed a handful of times. This rearrangement joins TRBV2 to TRBJ2-7; 7 nucleotides match TRBD1. The ends lost 7 bases at V and 0 bases at J; junction bases unmatched: 6. The V gene's germline CDR1 is SNHLY and CDR2 FYNNEI. The CDR3 totals 14 residues. This CDR3 is CASIRQGSSYEQYF. Here the CDR3 DNA reads TGTGCCAGCATTCGACAGGGAAGCTCCTACGAGCAGTACTTC.

The genes are TRBV6-1 and TRBJ1-2; a weak D match, TRBD1 (6 bases). Germline CDR1 MNHNS, CDR2 SASEGT. The length of the CDR3 is 15 residues. Trimming removed 7 bases at V and 3 bases at J, with 18 bases between. The CDR3 sequence: CASTATGGADYGYTF. CDR3 coding DNA: TGTGCCAGCACCGCAACGGGGGGCGCAGACTATGGCTACACCTTC.

This clonotype occurred many times. This chain uses TRBV7-9 with TRBJ2-7, with 9 positions matching TRBD1. The germline CDR1 and CDR2 sequences are SEHNR and FQNEAQ (reference sequence). The ends lost 5 bases at V and 3 bases at J; junction bases unmatched: 8. CDR3 size: 15 residues. In DNA form, the CDR3 reads TGTGCCAGCAGCACCCGGACAGGGGTCAACTACGAGCAGTACTTC. Amino acid sequence: CASSTRTGVNYEQYF.

The J gene is TRBJ1-1, the V gene TRBV25-1, with D unclear. V shed 7 bases and J shed 2 bases, with 8 bases lying between them. The V gene's germline CDR1 is MGHDK and CDR2 SYGVNS. This CDR3 spans 12 amino acids. In nucleotides, the CDR3 is TGTGCCAGCACTATGGGAAACACTGAAGCTTTCTTT. Translated, it gives CASTMGNTEAFF.

This clonotype was counted many times. The chain combines TRBV19 with TRBJ1-1, with D hard to call. Germline V gene sequence: CDR1 LNHDA, CDR2 SQIVND (reference sequence). This CDR3 has 13 residues. V was pared by 8 bases and J by 3 bases, with 13 bases between. The CDR3 loop is CASSRHPDTEAFF. CDR3 nucleotides: TGTGCCAGTTCACGACACCCGGACACTGAAGCTTTCTTT.

This clonotype was observed a few times. The chain couples TRBV6-2 or TRBV6-3 to TRBJ1-2; TRBD1 matches at 8 bases. From germline, CDR1 is MNHEY and CDR2 SVGEGT. The V segment lost 0 bases and the J segment 5 bases; nucleotides outside the gene matches: 8. CDR3 length: 16 residues. The CDR3 loop reads CASSYSQGASVYGYTF. As DNA, the CDR3 is TGTGCCAGCAGTTACTCCCAGGGGGCGTCGGTTTATGGCTACACCTTC.

Ten or more counts support this clonotype. The J gene is TRBJ1-1, the V gene TRBV19, with D hard to call. The V gene lost 4 bases and the J gene lost 0 bases, with 12 bases spanning the gap. The CDR3 spans 15 residues. Germline CDR1 LNHDA, CDR2 SQIVND (reference sequence). CDR3 sequence reads: CASSSGQYMNTEAFF. The CDR3 DNA reads TGTGCCAGTAGTAGCGGGCAGTACATGAACACTGAAGCTTTCTTT.

This chain links TRBV30 with TRBJ2-7; 7 nucleotides align to TRBD2. The CDR3 sequence is 17 residues long. V gave up 4 bases and J gave up 3 bases; unmatched junction bases: 18. The germline gives CDR1 GTSNPN, CDR2 SVGIG (reference sequence). Written as DNA, the CDR3 is TGTGCCTGGAAGGGGACCGGTAGCGGGCATTCAGGCTACGAGCAGTACTTC. It yields the protein CAWKGTGSGHSGYEQYF.

This clonotype was detected many times. This chain uses TRBV10-3 with TRBJ2-2, with D perhaps assigned TRBD1 or TRBD2 (5 bases each). Germline assignment: CDR1 ENHRY and CDR2 SYGVKD. This CDR3 spans 15 amino acids. The V and J ends lost 4 bases and 4 bases respectively, with 13 bases between them. The CDR3 region has the DNA TGTGCCATCAGTGGGACAACACGGGGCACCGGGGAGCTGTTTTTT. It specifies CAISGTTRGTGELFF.

This clonotype has a handful of counts. V usage is TRBV27 and J usage is TRBJ2-5; TRBD1 matches at 7 bases. The J segment lost 0 bases and the V segment lost 7 bases, leaving 2 bases of the junction unmatched. The CDR3 has 13 amino acids. Germline V gives CDR1 MNHEY, CDR2 SMNVEV (reference sequence). The CDR3: CASKDRNQETQYF. In nucleotides, the CDR3 is TGTGCCAGCAAGGACAGGAACCAAGAGACCCAGTACTTC.

This clonotype was observed many times. Just one base apart from a much larger clone, this may be a read error. Since the CDR3 does not end with the conserved phenylalanine or tryptophan, this likely comes from a read error. The chain combines TRBV6-2 or TRBV6-3 with TRBJ2-7; D possibly corresponds to TRBD2 (5 bases). The V end lost 6 bases, the J end lost 4 bases, and 13 bases lay between the germline ends. Germline V CDR1 and CDR2: MNHEY, SVGEGT. The CDR3 loop spans 13 amino acids. Here the CDR3 DNA reads TGTGCCAGCAGCGGTAGGGAGTGGTACGAGCAGTACCTC. This codes for CASSGREWYEQYL.

The chain employs TRBV6-1 and TRBJ2-7; 7 nucleotides align to TRBD2. The CDR3 totals 16 residues. Losses at the gene ends were 1 base for V and 0 bases for J; bases not matched to a gene: 6. Looked up from germline, CDR1 is MNHNS and CDR2 is SASEGT. The CDR3 reads CASSEGGGWSSYEQYF. The CDR3, as DNA: TGTGCCAGCAGTGAAGGGGGAGGGTGGTCCTCCTACGAGCAGTACTTC.

This clonotype occurred many times. This chain joins TRBV7-2 and TRBJ1-5; 7 bases map to TRBD1. The V gene's germline CDR1 is SGHTA and CDR2 FQGNSA. This CDR3 is 15 amino acids long. Losses at the gene ends were 5 bases for V and 6 bases for J; bases not matched to a gene: 10. The CDR3 DNA is TGTGCCAGCAGCAGGGAGGGGGCCGTATTTCAGCCCCAGCATTTT. Its protein is CASSREGAVFQPQHF.

This clonotype was seen a few times. V and J are TRBV11-2 and TRBJ1-5, with TRBD1 matching over 8 bases. Germline loops: CDR1 SGHAT, CDR2 FQNNGV. This CDR3 spans 18 amino acids. Trimming took 4 bases from V and 1 from J; bases not matched to a gene: 12. Here the CDR3 reads CASSYLVGQGLSNQPQHF. The CDR3 DNA reads TGTGCCAGCAGCTACTTAGTTGGACAGGGATTAAGCAATCAGCCCCAGCATTTT. Combining the CDR3 with reference TRBV11-2 and TRBJ1-5 gives the whole variable domain EAGVAQSPRYKIIEKRQSVAFWCNPISGHATLYWYQQILGQGPKLLIQFQNNGVVDDSQLPKDRFSAERLKGVDSTLKIQPAKLEDSAVYLCASSYLVGQGLSNQPQHFGDGTRLSIL.

This clonotype was seen at least ten times. The rearrangement links TRBV20-1 to TRBJ2-5, with D uncertain. Germline CDR1 and CDR2: DFQATT and SNEGSKA (reference sequence). V dropped 6 bases and J dropped 2 bases, with 10 bases sitting between them. The CDR3 loop spans 12 amino acids. The CDR3 DNA reads TGCAGTGCCCTCCGGTCACAAGAGACCCAGTACTTC. Protein sequence: CSALRSQETQYF.

This chain links TRBV12-3 or TRBV12-4 with TRBJ1-6; D is unclear. The V and J ends lost 2 bases and 7 bases respectively, with 9 bases between them. CDR3 size: 14 residues. The CDR3 reads CASSLLSTNSPLHF. The CDR3 nucleotides are TGTGCCAGCAGTTTATTATCGACGAATTCACCCCTCCACTTT.

This clonotype was recorded many times. The genes are TRBV11-2 and TRBJ1-5; perhaps TRBD1 as D (5 bases). The ends were cut back, 1 base at V and 5 bases at J, with 6 bases in the middle. CDR1 and CDR2 from the germline V gene are SGHAT and FQNNGV. CDR3 length: 13 residues. CDR3 DNA: TGTGCCAGCAGCTTAGTGGGGGATCAGCCCCAGCATTTT. Amino acids: CASSLVGDQPQHF.

This clonotype was counted at least ten times. The CDR3 DNA follows: TGCGCCAGCAGCTTAAGGATGACGATAGGGAACACTGAAGCTTTCTTT. It is translated as CASSLRMTIGNTEAFF. The J gene is TRBJ1-1, the V gene TRBV5-1; D is unclear. With 2 bases removed from V and 1 base from J, the gap between germline ends came to 15 bases. The germline V gene has CDR1 SGHRS and CDR2 YFSETQ. The CDR3 is 16 residues long.

This clonotype was observed many times. The rearrangement links TRBV13 to TRBJ2-5; D is uncertain. The CDR3 length is 14 residues. Trimming took off 0 bases at V and 5 bases at J, with 10 bases between the two ends. Germline V gives CDR1 PRHDT, CDR2 FYEKMQ (reference sequence). CDR3 sequence reads: CASSLGGRRETQYF. For the CDR3, the DNA is TGTGCCAGCAGCTTAGGAGGCAGGCGGGAGACCCAGTACTTC.

This clonotype appeared many times. The rearrangement links TRBV6-1 to TRBJ2-5; 12 bases align to TRBD1. This CDR3 has 15 amino acids. Germline assignment: CDR1 MNHNS and CDR2 SASEGT. V gave up 3 bases and J gave up 5 bases; unmatched junction bases: 4. CDR3 nucleotides: TGTGCCAGCAGTGACGCGGGACAGGGGGCCGAGACCCAGTACTTC. Its protein product is CASSDAGQGAETQYF.

This clonotype was counted at least ten times. The gene calls are TRBV2 and TRBJ2-5; D tentatively fits TRBD1 or TRBD2 (5 bases each). Germline lookup yields CDR1 SNHLY and CDR2 FYNNEI. The CDR3 is 14 amino acids. The V end lost 2 bases, the J end lost 4 bases, and 11 bases lay between the germline ends. CDR3 protein: CASSERGRGETQYF. The CDR3 bases are TGTGCCAGCAGTGAAAGGGGCCGGGGAGAGACCCAGTACTTC. Together with reference TRBV2 and TRBJ2-5, the CDR3 gives the full variable domain: EPEVTQTPSHQVTQMGQEVILRCVPISNHLYFYWYRQILGQKVEFLVSFYNNEISEKSEIFDDQFSVERPDGSNFTLKIRSTKLEDSAMYFCASSERGRGETQYFGPGTRLLVL.

The table lists this clonotype with a count of one. This chain joins TRBV27 and TRBJ2-7; no reliable D call. This CDR3 has 17 residues. In germline, CDR1 is MNHEY, CDR2 SMNVEV (reference sequence). The V gene lost 6 bases and the J gene lost 3 bases, with 24 bases spanning the gap. CDR3 amino acids: CASSPDKGNLILYEQYF. In DNA form, the CDR3 reads TGTGCCAGCAGCCCCGATAAGGGAAACTTGATCCTCTACGAGCAGTACTTC.